This T cell receptor beta chain was profiled in a study of cytomegalovirus exposure and HLA in healthy donors. Study-wide findings and caveats: Analyzed later, association rates of TCRs varied across HLA loci, with DRB1 most and HLA-C fewest.

This clone was recorded once. Its antigen is unknown. The CDR3 has 14 amino acids. Per the germline V gene, CDR1 is MDHEN and CDR2 is SYDVKM. V was clipped by 8 bases and J by 5 bases; unmatched bases: 8. The study ran its PCR with 60 Vbeta and 13 Jbeta primers. The protocol was immunoSEQ multiplex PCR, while the TCRdb copy is restricted to in-frame clones and leaves out a portion. The sample lists some 120,000 clones, 82% seen once, with about 11% in the top ten. The chain combines TRBV28 with TRBJ2-5, with 10 bases fitting TRBD1. The source of this sequence is a male donor in good health and CMV-seropositive. Material: PBMCs. The CDR3 DNA reads as TGTGCCAGCGGGGACAGGGGTGAATTGGAGACCCAGTACTTC. Translated, it gives CASGDRGELETQYF.